This TCR beta chain was obtained from a study of shared clonotypes between healthy human individuals. TCRdb's copy holds only in-frame clones and misses some; the assay was immunoSEQ multiplex PCR. The sample includes 2.3 million or so clones, approximately 93% of them seen just once. With regard to this clone: Antigen: not known. At one boundary the junction diverges from the germline segment, which might be a read error.

Study-wide points: Read depth was anticipated to influence clonotype sharing among donors. Represented diversity, genetic and exposure-history alike, was limited by few donors.

CDR1 SGHVS and CDR2 FNYEAQ come from the germline V gene. This CDR3 region has 11 residues. The TCR comes from a man aged 18 to 35 in good health. Some clones in this sample may be carry-over from other donors' samples. V gene TRBV7-6 combines with J gene TRBJ2-1; D gene ambiguous. Specimen: naive CD4+ T cells from PBMCs. Subset noted: CD45RA+ positively selected. CDR3 in DNA: TGTGCCAGCAGCCTTAGTGAAGAACCGGTCTTC. Encoded protein: CASSLSEEPVF.